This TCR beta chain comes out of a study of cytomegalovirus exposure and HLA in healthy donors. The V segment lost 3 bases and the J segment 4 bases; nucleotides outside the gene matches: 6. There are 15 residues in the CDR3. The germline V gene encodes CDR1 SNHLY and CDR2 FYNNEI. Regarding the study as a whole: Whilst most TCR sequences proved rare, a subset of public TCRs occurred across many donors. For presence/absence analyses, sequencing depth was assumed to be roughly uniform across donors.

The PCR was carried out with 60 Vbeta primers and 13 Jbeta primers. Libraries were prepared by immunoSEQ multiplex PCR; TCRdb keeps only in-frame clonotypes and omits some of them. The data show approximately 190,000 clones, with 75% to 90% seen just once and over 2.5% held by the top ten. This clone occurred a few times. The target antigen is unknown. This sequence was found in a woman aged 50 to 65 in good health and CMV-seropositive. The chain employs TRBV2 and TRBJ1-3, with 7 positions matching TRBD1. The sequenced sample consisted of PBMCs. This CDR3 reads CASSETGQMGNTIYF. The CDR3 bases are TGTGCCAGCAGTGAGACGGGACAGATGGGAAACACCATATATTTT.